The rows below give T cell receptor beta chains drawn from one sample of a study of response to subunit inactivated influenza vaccine. TCRdb recomputed calls from the RT-PCR reads with MiXCR, one row per CDR3 protein. The table lists a few hundred thousand distinct CDR3 sequences, about a fifth of them singletons. The sample consisted of PBMCs from blood, taken less than 22 months after vaccination. The receptors shown here come from a man in his fifties or sixties who received an inactivated influenza vaccine. Each CDR3 is given without its conserved first and last residue. D genes are given only for firm matches.

D	V	J	CDR3
-	TRBV18	TRBJ1-3	ASSPPPDGRSGNTIY
TRBD2	TRBV12-3/TRBV12-4	TRBJ2-1	TSREGLAGYTGTYNEQF
-	TRBV7-2	TRBJ2-7	ASSLDNLEQY
-	TRBV5-1	TRBJ2-3	ASSLSLRGADTQY
-	TRBV7-6	TRBJ1-4	ASSRNGRVGEKLF
-	TRBV3-1	TRBJ2-1	ASGQSHEQF
-	TRBV12-3/TRBV12-4	TRBJ1-2	ASSLHPNAGNYGYT
-	TRBV10-3	TRBJ1-1	AISDGMNTEAF
-	TRBV3-1	TRBJ2-3	ASSQDVYPQVGPTTDTQY
TRBD1	TRBV20-1	TRBJ2-3	SARDEGRGPDTQY
TRBD1	TRBV19	TRBJ1-4	ASSPGGYNEKLF
TRBD1	TRBV7-9	TRBJ1-2	ATQGALGYGYT
-	TRBV19	TRBJ1-2	ASSIDAHYGYT
TRBD1	TRBV4-2	TRBJ2-1	ASSHKTGDNEQF
TRBD2	TRBV10-2	TRBJ2-1	ASSPTSGRALNEQF